The present entry profiles one T cell receptor beta chain with its context. Its target is not known. It was template switching that added a universal primer site, and there were unique molecular identifiers on the cDNA. TCRdb ran MiXCR on the 5' RACE reads and lists one entry per CDR3 protein. Among a few hundred thousand distinct CDR3 sequences, about 13% were seen once, and the ten largest hold about 4.1%. The data stem from a study of identical twins. The CDR3 is made up of 17 amino acids. Findings of the study overall: The same donors were not followed; conclusions instead depended on cross-sectional statistical analysis. The presence of invariant MAIT and iNKT cells could partly confound analyses of zero-insertion sequences.

This same sample was also part of a study on yellow fever vaccine responses in identical twins.

This TCR was recovered from a woman aged 18-30 years in good health. Sample: memory (CD45RO+) T cells sorted from blood. This sequence joins TRBV21-1 and TRBJ2-7; the DNA was not compared with TRBD2, the D call given in the table. TRBV21-1 is described as a pseudogene. As DNA, the CDR3 is TGTGCCAGCAGCGCCCAGAAGGGACTAGCGGTAAACTACGAGCAGTACTTC. Its translation: CASSAQKGLAVNYEQYF.